Below, 26 T cell receptor beta chains from the same sample are listed, as sequenced in a study of shared clonotypes between healthy human individuals. Repertoires were generated with immunoSEQ multiplex PCR, while TCRdb's copy carries only in-frame clones and drops some. Among over a million clones, 97% to 99% were seen once, and the ten largest hold approximately 0.4%. The sample comprised naive CD4+ T cells sorted from blood. Subset of the sample: CD45RA+ positively selected. These receptors all stem from a man aged 30-40 years in good health.

As DNA, the CDR3 is TGTGCCAGCAGTGTGCGGCAGGACATCCAAGAGACCCAGTACTTC. Translated, it gives CASSVRQDIQETQYF. The chain links TRBV2 to TRBJ2-5; perhaps TRBD1 as D (5 bases). V was trimmed by 4 bases and J by 1 base, leaving 13 bases between them. Per germline, CDR1 SNHLY and CDR2 FYNNEI. This CDR3 has 15 amino acids.

The rearrangement uses TRBV28 and TRBJ2-5; 8 nucleotides agree with TRBD1. CDR3 length: 14 residues. Germline CDR1 is MDHEN and CDR2 is SYDVKM. The J segment lost 3 bases and the V segment lost 4 bases, leaving 4 bases of the junction unmatched. Here the CDR3 DNA reads TGTGCCAGCAGTTCGACAGGGGAGGAAGAGACCCAGTACTTC. Protein: CASSSTGEEETQYF.

The chain's CDR3 is CASSSRGISGTRYEQYF. The CDR3, as DNA: TGTGCCAGCAGCTCCCGGGGGATTAGCGGAACTCGCTACGAGCAGTACTTC. This chain links TRBV7-9 with TRBJ2-7; D may be TRBD2 (6 bases). This CDR3 comprises 17 residues. V lost 4 bases to trimming and J lost 3 bases, with 22 bases between them. Germline V lookup: CDR1 SEHNR, CDR2 FQNEAQ (reference sequence).

This CDR3 reads CASRYRGGMNTEAFF. The CDR3 nucleotides read TGTGCCAGCAGGTACAGGGGAGGGATGAACACTGAAGCTTTCTTT. This sequence joins TRBV6-6 and TRBJ1-1; TRBD1 matches at 7 bases. The CDR3 spans 15 residues. J gave up 0 bases and V 6 bases, and 7 bases lay outside the gene matches. Per germline, CDR1 MNHNY and CDR2 SVGAGI (reference sequence).

V is TRBV5-1 and J is TRBJ2-1, with 7 bases fitting TRBD1. The CDR3 contains 14 residues. V lost 2 bases, J lost 10 bases, and 9 bases stayed unmatched. CDR1 is SGHRS and CDR2 is YFSETQ in the germline V gene. CDR3 protein: CASSFGQVGREQFF. CDR3 sequence (DNA): TGCGCCAGCAGCTTCGGACAGGTGGGCCGGGAGCAGTTCTTC.

The count of this clone is one. The V gene is TRBV6-1, the J gene TRBJ1-1; D gene uncertain. The V and J ends lost 2 bases and 1 base respectively, with 5 bases between them. CDR3 length equals 13 residues. The germline gives CDR1 MNHNS, CDR2 SASEGT. The CDR3 region is CASSEHRNTEAFF. Here the CDR3 DNA reads TGTGCCAGCAGTGAACACAGGAACACTGAAGCTTTCTTT.

The table lists this clone with a count of one. V and J are TRBV19 and TRBJ2-7; tentatively, D is TRBD1 (5 bases). Germline V gives CDR1 LNHDA, CDR2 SQIVND (reference sequence). CDR3 size: 14 residues. V was pared by 5 bases and J by 3 bases, with 14 bases between. CDR3 in amino acids: CASSRHPRGYEQYF. CDR3 in DNA: TGTGCCAGTAGTCGACATCCAAGGGGCTACGAGCAGTACTTC.

The genes are TRBV28 and TRBJ2-7, with D perhaps TRBD2 (6 bases). The CDR3 totals 17 residues. Per germline, CDR1 MDHEN and CDR2 SYDVKM. Trimming removed 2 bases from V and 0 bases from J, with 17 bases in between. Written as DNA, the CDR3 is TGTGCCAGCAGTTTAGCGGGGTTCCCCCTAAGCTCCTACGAGCAGTACTTC. It yields the protein CASSLAGFPLSSYEQYF.

V usage is TRBV6-5 and J usage is TRBJ2-1; 11 nucleotides match TRBD1. CDR1 is MNHEY, CDR2 SVGAGI, per germline. The CDR3 totals 15 residues. V lost 6 bases and J lost 8; bases outside the gene matches: 9. The CDR3 DNA reads as TGTGCCAGCAGCCTTGGGACAGGGGGTATCGATGAGCAGTTCTTC. This encodes CASSLGTGGIDEQFF.

The chain couples TRBV27 to TRBJ2-7, with TRBD1 identical over 8 bases. After removal of 8 bases from V and 4 bases from J, the junction contained 13 bases not matched to a gene. This CDR3 has 15 residues. Germline lookup yields CDR1 MNHEY and CDR2 SMNVEV (reference sequence). The CDR3 DNA sequence: TGTGCCAGCGAAACTGTCGGGACAGGAGGGTACGAGCAGTACTTC. Residues: CASETVGTGGYEQYF.

This chain links TRBV18 with TRBJ2-7; 9 nucleotides match TRBD1. Trimming removed 4 bases from V and 4 bases from J; junction bases left unmatched: 8. This CDR3 contains 15 residues. Germline lookup yields CDR1 KGHSH and CDR2 LQKENI. The CDR3 nucleotides are TGTGCCAGCTCACAAAGACAGGGGGTCCATTACGAGCAGTACTTC. Its protein product is CASSQRQGVHYEQYF.

This chain links TRBV5-8 with TRBJ1-5; 12 nucleotides line up with TRBD1. V lost 1 base and J lost 6; bases outside the gene matches: 11. CDR1 is SGHTS, CDR2 YDEGEE, per germline. The CDR3 sequence is 18 residues long. CDR3 sequence: CASSLTGTGGSWGQPQHF. CDR3 in DNA: TGTGCCAGCAGCTTGACCGGGACAGGGGGCTCGTGGGGTCAGCCCCAGCATTTT.

V gene TRBV4-3 combines with J gene TRBJ2-7; the match to TRBD1 covers 8 bases. V trimming: 1 base; J trimming: 2 bases; junction bases outside the gene matches: 4. Germline lookup yields CDR1 LGHNA and CDR2 YSLEER. The CDR3 contains 15 residues. The CDR3 sequence: CASSQGQGAAYEQYF. For the CDR3, the DNA is TGCGCCAGCAGCCAAGGCCAGGGGGCGGCCTACGAGCAGTACTTC.

This clone was observed a few times. This chain uses TRBV19 with TRBJ1-1; D not resolved. V lost 6 bases and J 4 bases, leaving 18 bases between the germline ends. There are 15 residues in the CDR3. CDR1 is LNHDA and CDR2 is SQIVND in the germline V gene (reference sequence). The CDR3 bases are TGTGCCAGTAGCCAACGACACCCGGCGGGCACTGAAGCTTTCTTT. Translating it yields CASSQRHPAGTEAFF.

V is TRBV7-2 and J is TRBJ2-5, with 10 bases lining up with TRBD1. Trimming took 3 bases from V and 5 from J; bases not matched to a gene: 6. Germline V gene lookup returns CDR1 SGHTA and CDR2 FQGNSA. This CDR3 spans 15 amino acids. CDR3 amino acids: CASSFGQGVYETQYF. The CDR3 bases are TGTGCCAGCAGCTTCGGACAGGGGGTTTACGAGACCCAGTACTTC. The full variable domain, in which reference TRBV7-2 and TRBJ2-5 provide the parts outside the CDR3, is GAGVSQSPSNKVTEKGKDVELRCDPISGHTALYWYRQSLGQGLEFLIYFQGNSAPDKSGLPSDRFSAERTGGSVSTLTIQRTQQEDSAVYLCASSFGQGVYETQYFGPGTRLLVL.

The table lists this clone with a count of one. Other DNA sequences of this sample code for an identical CDR3. The CDR3 sequence is CATSRPGQGGYEQYF. Here the CDR3 DNA reads TGTGCCACCAGCAGACCGGGACAGGGGGGCTACGAGCAGTACTTC. The chain combines TRBV15 with TRBJ2-7, with 11 bases matching TRBD1. From germline, CDR1 is LNHNV and CDR2 YYDKDF (reference sequence). V dropped 2 bases and J dropped 3; count of bases not matched to a gene: 3. CDR3 length: 15 residues.

The CDR3 sequence: CASSLAGPTSNQPQHF. For the CDR3, the DNA is TGTGCCAGCAGTTTAGCCGGGCCGACTAGCAATCAGCCCCAGCATTTT. The V gene is TRBV28, the J gene TRBJ1-5; D remains ambiguous. Germline values: CDR1 MDHEN, CDR2 SYDVKM. The CDR3 runs 16 residues. V was trimmed by 2 bases and J by 0 bases, leaving 11 bases between them.

The chain recombines TRBV29-1 with TRBJ2-7; 8 bases map to TRBD2. The germline CDR1 and CDR2 sequences are SQVTM and ANQGSEA. With V trimmed by 5 bases and J by 0 bases, 3 bases remained unmatched. The CDR3 contains 13 residues. CDR3 loop: CSVRAGVSYEQYF. The CDR3 region has the DNA TGCAGCGTTCGAGCGGGAGTCTCCTACGAGCAGTACTTC.

The V gene is TRBV7-9, the J gene TRBJ1-4, with TRBD1 as a possible D gene (6 bases). The CDR3 length is 14 residues. Germline V lookup: CDR1 SEHNR, CDR2 FQNEAQ (reference sequence). CDR3 coding DNA: TGTGCGGTAGGCCCGGGACAAACTAATGAAAAACTGTTTTTT. Amino acids: CAVGPGQTNEKLFF.

The chain employs TRBV28 and TRBJ1-5, with D possibly TRBD1 on 6 matching bases. This CDR3 is 16 amino acids long. Trimming took 3 bases from V and 2 from J, leaving 14 bases between them. CDR1 is MDHEN and CDR2 is SYDVKM in the germline V gene. The CDR3: CASSLPGAGGNQPQHF. CDR3 in DNA: TGTGCCAGCAGTTTGCCGGGCGCAGGGGGCAATCAGCCCCAGCATTTT.

J is TRBJ2-7 and V is TRBV5-8; D is perhaps TRBD1 (6 bases). V shed 3 bases and J shed 4 bases, with 17 bases lying between them. From germline, CDR1 is SGHTS and CDR2 YDEGEE. The CDR3 sequence is 15 residues long. CDR3 in DNA: TGTGCCAGCAGCTATCGGCCGAGGACAGATTACGAGCAGTACTTC. The encoded protein is CASSYRPRTDYEQYF.

The V gene is TRBV18, the J gene TRBJ2-1; D gene uncertain. The CDR3 sequence is 16 residues long. Trimming took 1 base from V and 0 from J, leaving 10 bases between them. Germline values: CDR1 KGHSH, CDR2 LQKENI. The CDR3 loop reads CASSPLALFSYNEQFF. DNA for the CDR3: TGTGCCAGCTCACCACTAGCCCTTTTCTCCTACAATGAGCAGTTCTTC.

Comment on this clone: The junction departs from the called germline gene at one end, perhaps through a read error. This rearrangement joins TRBV5-1 to TRBJ2-7, with 8 positions matching TRBD1. CDR1 is SGHRS, CDR2 YFSETQ, per germline. This CDR3 comprises 14 residues. The CDR3 DNA follows: TGCGCCAGCTCGGGCAGGGGGCGCTCCAACGAGCAGTACTTC. Its translation: CASSGRGRSNEQYF.

This clone was observed a single time. The chain combines TRBV10-1 with TRBJ2-3, with TRBD2 matching 7 bases. Germline values: CDR1 WNHNN, CDR2 SYGVQD (reference sequence). With V trimmed by 4 bases and J by 4 bases, 5 bases remained unmatched. The CDR3 extends over 14 amino acids. CDR3 sequence: CASSVAGAPDTQYF. The CDR3 nucleotides are TGCGCCAGCAGTGTGGCGGGAGCACCAGATACGCAGTATTTT.

The rearrangement joins TRBV4-2 to TRBJ2-7; 14 nucleotides match TRBD2. V shed 4 bases, J shed 1 base, and the junction held 9 bases outside the gene matches. Germline lookup yields CDR1 LGHNA and CDR2 YNFKEQ. The length of the CDR3 is 18 residues. CDR3 in amino acids: CASSLGLAGADTSYEQYF. The DNA for the CDR3 is TGTGCCAGCAGCCTGGGACTAGCGGGAGCCGATACTTCCTACGAGCAGTACTTC.

This rearrangement joins TRBV6-5 to TRBJ2-7; D is uncertain. CDR3 length equals 12 residues. V was cut by 8 bases and J by 2 bases, with 10 bases left in between. Germline V lookup: CDR1 MNHEY, CDR2 SVGAGI. Here the CDR3 DNA reads TGTGCCAGCGGTATAAGGGCCTACGAGCAGTACTTC. Translating it yields CASGIRAYEQYF.